This TCR beta chain was identified in a study of blood T cell repertoires in COVID-19. Study-wide background: PBMCs, B-cell-depleted T cells, or T cells provided the cDNA or gDNA that made up the material.

This CDR3 region has 15 residues. Looked up from germline, CDR1 is SGHNT and CDR2 is YYREEE (reference sequence). J lost 3 bases, V lost 3 bases, and 6 bases had no gene match. Some clones are missing from TCRdb's copy, which holds only in-frame ones; the method was immunoSEQ multiplex PCR. The sample yields about 92,000 clones, 80% seen once. Sequencing was done on a sample of peripheral blood. This chain uses TRBV5-4 with TRBJ2-3, with 8 positions matching TRBD2. The receptor comes from a woman between 65 and 79 years old with acute or convalescent COVID-19. CDR3 in amino acids: CASSSAGARTDTQYF. CDR3 sequence (DNA): TGTGCCAGCAGCTCAGCGGGAGCGCGAACAGATACGCAGTATTTT.